This TCR beta chain was retrieved from a study of shared clonotypes between healthy human individuals. The data were produced by immunoSEQ multiplex PCR, yet TCRdb's version contains in-frame clones alone and is incomplete. The sample consists of 560,000 or so clones, 95% to 96% of them appearing once. Naive CD8 populations comprised CD45RO-negative cells positively selected for CCR7, excluding terminally differentiated effector memory CD45RA+ cells. Broader study findings: Among the subsets, naive ones generally showed larger estimated richness than memory ones. Unshared clonotypes carried lower generation probabilities than those common to all four donors.

Concerning this clone itself: The antigen remains undetermined.

The CDR3 has 15 amino acids. Germline values: CDR1 SNHLY, CDR2 FYNNEI. Trimming took 1 base from V and 4 from J, leaving 11 bases between them. The rearrangement uses TRBV2 and TRBJ2-1; possible D gene TRBD2, 5 bases. The sample taken for sequencing was naive CD8+ T cells sorted from blood. The TCR originated in a woman aged 25 to 45 in good health. This CDR3 is CASSEGLALYNEQFF. DNA for the CDR3: TGTGCCAGCAGTGAAGGGCTAGCACTTTACAATGAGCAGTTCTTC.